These T cell receptor beta chains were read from a single sample in a study of spatial heterogeneity in lung cancer. MiXCR was run by TCRdb on the 5' RACE reads, yielding one entry per CDR3 protein. The data hold 25,000 to 35,000 distinct CDR3 sequences, with roughly 10% observed a single time. Source: PBMCs, taken at follow-up. The receptor source for this set is a female donor with early-stage non-small cell lung cancer. Both conserved end residues are part of each CDR3. Fields, in order: clone size, J gene, D gene, V gene, CDR3 protein, CDR3 DNA. D genes are given only for firm matches. Only some rows state a clone size, as once, few, many or a class for expanded clones.

clone size: few
J gene: TRBJ2-2
D gene: NA
V gene: TRBV29-1
CDR3 protein: CSVRVGTGELFF
CDR3 DNA: TGCAGCGTACGGGTGGGCACCGGGGAGCTGTTTTTT

clone size: many
J gene: TRBJ2-2
D gene: NA
V gene: TRBV7-2
CDR3 protein: CASSQSVRAGELFF
CDR3 DNA: TGTGCCAGCAGCCAGTCTGTTCGCGCCGGGGAGCTGTTTTTT

clone size: few
J gene: TRBJ2-5
D gene: NA
V gene: TRBV3-1
CDR3 protein: CASSQDVQGWETQYF
CDR3 DNA: TGTGCCAGCAGCCAAGATGTCCAGGGCTGGGAGACCCAGTACTTC

clone size: many
J gene: TRBJ1-4
D gene: NA
V gene: TRBV7-2
CDR3 protein: CASSLTREKLFF
CDR3 DNA: TGTGCCAGCAGCTTGACCAGGGAAAAACTGTTTTTT

clone size: many
J gene: TRBJ2-4
D gene: NA
V gene: TRBV2
CDR3 protein: CASSEEGARAKNIQYF
CDR3 DNA: TGTGCCAGCAGTGAAGAAGGGGCCAGAGCCAAAAACATTCAGTACTTC

clone size: many
J gene: TRBJ2-1
D gene: NA
V gene: TRBV13
CDR3 protein: CASSITLENEQFF
CDR3 DNA: TGTGCCAGCAGCATCACTCTGGAGAATGAGCAGTTCTTC

clone size: many
J gene: TRBJ1-1
D gene: NA
V gene: TRBV29-1
CDR3 protein: CSVEALIANTEAFF
CDR3 DNA: TGCAGCGTTGAGGCCCTTATTGCAAACACTGAAGCTTTCTTT

clone size: many
J gene: TRBJ2-5
D gene: NA
V gene: TRBV28
CDR3 protein: CASSSQETQYF
CDR3 DNA: TGTGCCAGCAGTTCCCAAGAGACCCAGTACTTC

clone size: NA
J gene: TRBJ1-2
D gene: TRBD1
V gene: TRBV19
CDR3 protein: CASSNGPRDSLTYGYTF
CDR3 DNA: TGTGCCAGTAGTAATGGCCCACGGGACAGCCTCACCTATGGCTACACCTTC

clone size: NA
J gene: TRBJ2-5
D gene: NA
V gene: TRBV2
CDR3 protein: CASSGTEPQETQYF
CDR3 DNA: TGTGCCAGCAGTGGGACTGAACCCCAAGAGACCCAGTACTTC

clone size: many
J gene: TRBJ1-2
D gene: TRBD1
V gene: TRBV6-1
CDR3 protein: CASSAQGNYGYTF
CDR3 DNA: TGTGCCAGCAGCGCACAGGGGAACTATGGCTACACCTTC

clone size: NA
J gene: TRBJ2-3
D gene: NA
V gene: TRBV20-1
CDR3 protein: CSAPLVASSTDTQYF
CDR3 DNA: TGCAGTGCCCCCTTGGTGGCCTCTAGCACAGATACGCAGTATTTT

clone size: NA
J gene: TRBJ1-1
D gene: TRBD1
V gene: TRBV20-1
CDR3 protein: CSATKQGMNTEAFF
CDR3 DNA: TGCAGTGCTACCAAACAGGGGATGAACACTGAAGCTTTCTTT

clone size: few
J gene: TRBJ2-2
D gene: TRBD2
V gene: TRBV5-1
CDR3 protein: CASSSGLAGSGGELFF
CDR3 DNA: TGCGCCAGCAGCTCCGGACTAGCGGGGAGCGGCGGGGAGCTGTTTTTT

clone size: many
J gene: TRBJ2-7
D gene: TRBD1
V gene: TRBV3-1
CDR3 protein: CASSQEQGWAYEQYF
CDR3 DNA: TGTGCCAGCAGCCAAGAACAGGGGTGGGCCTACGAGCAGTACTTC

clone size: NA
J gene: TRBJ1-3
D gene: TRBD1
V gene: TRBV27
CDR3 protein: CASSLSGTGVGNTIYF
CDR3 DNA: TGTGCCAGCAGTTTATCGGGGACAGGGGTTGGAAACACCATATATTTT

clone size: many
J gene: TRBJ1-5
D gene: NA
V gene: TRBV2
CDR3 protein: CASSEGGGGRRNQPQHF
CDR3 DNA: TGTGCCAGCAGTGAAGGCGGCGGGGGAAGGCGCAATCAGCCCCAGCATTTT

clone size: NA
J gene: TRBJ2-6
D gene: NA
V gene: TRBV5-4
CDR3 protein: CASSKGGPSSGANVLTF
CDR3 DNA: TGTGCCAGCAGCAAAGGGGGGCCTAGCTCTGGGGCCAACGTCCTGACTTTC

clone size: many
J gene: TRBJ2-1
D gene: NA
V gene: TRBV4-2
CDR3 protein: CASSQGTGRSYNEQFF
CDR3 DNA: TGTGCCAGCAGCCAAGGTACGGGCCGCTCCTACAATGAGCAGTTCTTC

clone size: many
J gene: TRBJ1-2
D gene: NA
V gene: TRBV29-1
CDR3 protein: CSVDGAYGYTF
CDR3 DNA: TGCAGCGTTGACGGGGCCTATGGCTACACCTTC

clone size: NA
J gene: TRBJ1-1
D gene: TRBD1
V gene: TRBV20-1
CDR3 protein: CSADNRGRNTEAFF
CDR3 DNA: TGCAGTGCTGACAACAGGGGGCGGAACACTGAAGCTTTCTTT

clone size: few
J gene: TRBJ2-2
D gene: NA
V gene: TRBV5-4
CDR3 protein: CASSLISNTGELFF
CDR3 DNA: TGTGCCAGCAGCTTGATTTCGAACACCGGGGAGCTGTTTTTT

clone size: many
J gene: TRBJ2-5
D gene: TRBD2
V gene: TRBV28
CDR3 protein: CASSPYPGTSGQETQYF
CDR3 DNA: TGTGCCAGCAGTCCTTACCCCGGGACTAGCGGCCAAGAGACCCAGTACTTC